These T cell receptor beta chains were read from a single sample in a study of T-cell reconstitution after alpha-beta-depleted transplantation in children. TCRdb recomputed calls from the PCR reads with MiXCR, one row per CDR3 protein. Found here are 90,000 to 100,000 distinct CDR3 sequences, more than 20% of them singletons; the top ten hold 20% to 25%. The sequences come from PBMCs, collected before TCRalphabeta/CD19-depleted stem cell transplant. The receptors here all came from a boy younger than 10 with acute lymphoblastic leukemia, due to receive a stem cell transplant. The CDR3 runs from the conserved cysteine through the conserved F or W. Fields, in order: J gene, D gene, clone size, V gene, CDR3 DNA, CDR3 protein. The D gene is left open where the match is weak. Size is omitted from some rows. Given values are once, few, many or a class for expanded clones.

TRBJ2-4	NA	NA	TRBV28	TGTGCCAGCAGTCCTCAGGGTGAACTAGCCAAAAACATTCAGTACTTC	CASSPQGELAKNIQYF
TRBJ2-7	NA	NA	TRBV5-6	TGTGCCAGCAGCTTCGATTCTACCGGTAGGGAGCAGTACTTC	CASSFDSTGREQYF
TRBJ1-5	TRBD1	NA	TRBV6-1	TGTGCCAGCACCGGACAGGGAAACAACCGGCCCCAGCATTTT	CASTGQGNNRPQHF
TRBJ2-5	NA	NA	TRBV21-1	TGTGCCAGCAGCAAAGATTCTAGCAAGGAGACCCAGTACTTC	CASSKDSSKETQYF
TRBJ2-7	NA	NA	TRBV27	TGTGCCAGCAGTACCTACAGGGACTCCTACGAGCAGTACTTC	CASSTYRDSYEQYF
TRBJ1-5	TRBD1	NA	TRBV5-1	TGCGCCAGCAGCTCGGGACAGAACAATCAGCCCCAGCATTTT	CASSSGQNNQPQHF
TRBJ2-7	NA	few	TRBV20-1	TGCAGTGCGGGGGACTTCTCCTACGAGCAGTACTTC	CSAGDFSYEQYF
TRBJ2-5	NA	many	TRBV4-1	TGCGCCAGCAGCCTTGGACTACGGGGGCAGACCCAGTACTTC	CASSLGLRGQTQYF
TRBJ2-2	NA	many	TRBV20-1	TGCAGTGCTAGAGACCGGGGACCCACGAACACCGGGGAGCTGTTTTTT	CSARDRGPTNTGELFF
TRBJ2-7	NA	NA	TRBV5-1	TGCGCCAGCAGCTTGAGTTTTCTAGCTTACGAGCAGTACTTC	CASSLSFLAYEQYF
TRBJ2-1	NA	few	TRBV5-1	TGCGCCAGCAGCTTGGGACTAGGCAATGAGCAGTTCTTC	CASSLGLGNEQFF
TRBJ2-7	NA	NA	TRBV27	TGTGCCAGTTTGGACCAGGCAGGCATGGACGAGCAGTACTTC	CASLDQAGMDEQYF
TRBJ2-1	NA	NA	TRBV29-1	TGCAGCGTATCGTGGGGCCCAAACAATGAGCAGTTCTTC	CSVSWGPNNEQFF
TRBJ2-5	TRBD1	NA	TRBV5-6	TGTGCCAGCAGCCGACCGGGGACAGGGCTGAGGGAGACCCAGTACTTC	CASSRPGTGLRETQYF
TRBJ2-2	NA	NA	TRBV5-1	TGCGCCAGCAGTCCCAGCGGGACCGGGGAGCTGTTTTTT	CASSPSGTGELFF
TRBJ2-1	TRBD2	few	TRBV28	TGTGCCAGCAGTTTAGTCCCTAGCGGGAGGGGTGAGCAGTTCTTC	CASSLVPSGRGEQFF
TRBJ2-1	NA	NA	TRBV5-6	TGTGCCAGCCGATACCGGGGCAGTACGTTTGGGCAGTTCTTC	CASRYRGSTFGQFF
TRBJ1-2	NA	few	TRBV20-1	TGCAGTGCTTCCCCTCCCGGGTCGGTAGGACTGGGCCGTGGCTACACCTTC	CSASPPGSVGLGRGYTF
TRBJ2-7	NA	NA	TRBV7-8	TGTGCCAGCAGCTTAGAATGGCAGTTCTCCTACGAGCAGTACTTC	CASSLEWQFSYEQYF
TRBJ1-1	TRBD1	few	TRBV20-1	TGCAGTGCTCCTCGCCCTCCGGGACAGGGGACTAACACTGAAGCTTTCTTT	CSAPRPPGQGTNTEAFF
TRBJ2-1	NA	few	TRBV9	TGTGCCAGCAGCGTAATGGCGACTGGCTCCTACAATGAGCAGTTCTTC	CASSVMATGSYNEQFF
TRBJ2-1	TRBD2	few	TRBV20-1	TGCAGTGCTCTTAAAGGTAGCGGGAGATACAATGAGCAGTTCTTC	CSALKGSGRYNEQFF
TRBJ2-3	NA	NA	TRBV7-2	TGTGCCAGCAGTTTTGGACTGACTAGCACAGATACGCAGTATTTT	CASSFGLTSTDTQYF
TRBJ2-1	NA	few	TRBV11-2	TGTGCCAGCAGCCTACCGAGCGGCGTTCGCAATGAGCAGTTCTTC	CASSLPSGVRNEQFF
TRBJ1-1	NA	once	TRBV7-9	TGTGCCAGCAGCCGGGGGAGGGGGTTGGGCACTGAAGCTTTCTTT	CASSRGRGLGTEAFF
TRBJ2-7	NA	NA	TRBV7-6	TGTGCCAGCAGCCCTGGGGGGACACAAGCCTACGAGCAGTACTTC	CASSPGGTQAYEQYF
TRBJ1-1	TRBD1	many	TRBV5-1	TGCGCCAGCAGGCGTCCGGGACAGACGAACACTGAAGCTTTCTTT	CASRRPGQTNTEAFF
TRBJ2-1	NA	few	TRBV28	TGTGCCAGCCAAGAACTGGTCTCGGGGCAATTCTTC	CASQELVSGQFF
TRBJ1-4	NA	few	TRBV18	TGTGCCAGCGAACAGAGGGGAGTTGAAAAACTGTTTTTT	CASEQRGVEKLFF
TRBJ1-5	NA	NA	TRBV19	TGTGCCAGTAGTGCCGGGGTCCTTAATCAGCCCCAGCATTTT	CASSAGVLNQPQHF
TRBJ1-1	NA	NA	TRBV6-4	TGTGCCAGCAGTGACCGGGAGAACACTGAAGCTTTCTTT	CASSDRENTEAFF
TRBJ1-4	NA	few	TRBV7-8	TGTGCCAGCAGCTTAGGTGGGAGGAATGAAAAACTGTTTTTT	CASSLGGRNEKLFF
TRBJ2-2	NA	NA	TRBV10-3	TGTGCCAGCTACCGGGAGAGCGGCACCGGGGAGCTGTTTTTT	CASYRESGTGELFF
TRBJ2-1	NA	NA	TRBV19	TGTGCCAGTAGTCCCAGGAGGAATGAGCAGTTCTTC	CASSPRRNEQFF
TRBJ2-7	TRBD2	NA	TRBV29-1	TGCAGCGTTGGAAGAGCGGGAGGAAAGTACGAGCAGTACTTC	CSVGRAGGKYEQYF
TRBJ1-1	NA	NA	TRBV20-1	TGCAGTGTCGTATGGCTCGGTCGGGCCGAAGCTTTCTTT	CSVVWLGRAEAFF
TRBJ2-1	TRBD2	NA	TRBV9	TGTGCCAGCAGCGTAGGAGGCGGGAGGGCCATCAATGAGCAGTTCTTC	CASSVGGGRAINEQFF
TRBJ2-1	TRBD1	NA	TRBV14	TGTGCCAGCAGCCCTACGTTGGGACAGGGAGGCCCGGATGAGCAGTTCTTC	CASSPTLGQGGPDEQFF
TRBJ2-7	NA	NA	TRBV5-6	TGTGCCAGCACCACACAGGATCGCTACGAGCAGTACTTC	CASTTQDRYEQYF
TRBJ2-1	NA	medium-sized	TRBV12-3/TRBV12-4	TGTGCCAGCAGTTTGGGCCTCAACAATGAGCAGTTCTTC	CASSLGLNNEQFF